This T cell receptor (beta chain) came from a study of response to subunit inactivated influenza vaccine. MiXCR was run by TCRdb on the RT-PCR reads, yielding one entry per CDR3 protein. The table lists 800,000 to 1,000,000 distinct CDR3 sequences, 20% to 25% of them singletons, with 10% in the top ten. The CDR3 has 15 amino acids. Deletions cut 0 bases from V and 0 bases from J, with 10 bases between. CDR1 is SGHRS, CDR2 YFSETQ, per germline. The chain is built from TRBV5-1 and TRBJ2-7; no definite D call. The sample was PBMCs from blood, taken about 5 days after vaccination. This receptor was taken from a man over 45 who received an inactivated influenza vaccine. The CDR3 spells CASSLGNDGSYEQYF. DNA for the CDR3: TGCGCCAGCAGCTTGGGTAACGATGGCTCCTACGAGCAGTACTTC.